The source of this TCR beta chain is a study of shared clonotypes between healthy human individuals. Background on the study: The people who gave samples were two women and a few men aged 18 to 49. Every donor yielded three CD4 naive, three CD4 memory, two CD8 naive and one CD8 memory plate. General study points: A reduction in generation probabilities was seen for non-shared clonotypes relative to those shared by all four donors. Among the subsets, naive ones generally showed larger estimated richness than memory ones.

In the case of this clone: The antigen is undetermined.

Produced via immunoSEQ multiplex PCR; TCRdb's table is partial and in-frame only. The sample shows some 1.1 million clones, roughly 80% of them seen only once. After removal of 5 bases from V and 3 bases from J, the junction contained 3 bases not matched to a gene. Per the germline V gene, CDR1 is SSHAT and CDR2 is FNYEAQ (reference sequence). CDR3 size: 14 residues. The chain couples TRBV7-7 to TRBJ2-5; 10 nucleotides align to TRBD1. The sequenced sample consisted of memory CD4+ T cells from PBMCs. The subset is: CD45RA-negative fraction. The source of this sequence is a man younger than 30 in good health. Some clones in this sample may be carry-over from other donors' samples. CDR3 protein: CASSPGTGEETQYF. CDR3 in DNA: TGTGCCAGCAGCCCCGGGACAGGGGAAGAGACCCAGTACTTC.